This TCR beta chain derives from a study of T cell responses to AZD1222 COVID-19 vaccine. This CDR3 contains 14 residues. The germline gives CDR1 SGHRS, CDR2 YFSETQ. The V end lost 2 bases, the J end lost 4 bases, and 12 bases lay between the germline ends. TCRdb's table, derived via immunoSEQ multiplex PCR, lists solely in-frame clones and lacks some. The sample has some 150,000 clones, 85% to 90% seen once; the top ten hold 2.5% to 3.5%. Sequenced here: peripheral blood, sampled 28 days after the second AZD1222 dose. The chain carries TRBV5-1 and TRBJ1-2, with D perhaps matching TRBD1 (5 bases). This sequence was found in an adult who received the AZD1222 COVID-19 vaccine. The CDR3 is CASSLADSSYGYTF. The CDR3 DNA is TGCGCCAGCAGCTTAGCAGACAGCTCCTATGGCTACACCTTC.